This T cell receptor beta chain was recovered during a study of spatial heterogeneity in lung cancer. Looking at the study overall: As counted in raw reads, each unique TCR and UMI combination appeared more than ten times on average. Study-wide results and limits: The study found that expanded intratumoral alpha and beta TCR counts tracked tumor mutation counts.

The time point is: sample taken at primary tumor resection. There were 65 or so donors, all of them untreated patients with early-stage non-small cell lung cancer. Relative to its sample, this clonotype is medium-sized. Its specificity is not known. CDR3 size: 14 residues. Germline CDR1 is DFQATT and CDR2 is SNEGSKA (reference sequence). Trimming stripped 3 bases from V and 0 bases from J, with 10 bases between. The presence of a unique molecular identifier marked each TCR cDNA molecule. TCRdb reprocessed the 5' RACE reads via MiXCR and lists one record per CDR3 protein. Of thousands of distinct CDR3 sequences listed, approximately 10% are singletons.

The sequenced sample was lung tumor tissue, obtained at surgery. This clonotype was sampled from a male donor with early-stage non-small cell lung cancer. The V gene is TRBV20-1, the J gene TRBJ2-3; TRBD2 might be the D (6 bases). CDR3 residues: CSASGGPSTDTQYF. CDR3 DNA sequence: TGCAGTGCTAGCGGGGGACCTAGCACAGATACGCAGTATTTT.